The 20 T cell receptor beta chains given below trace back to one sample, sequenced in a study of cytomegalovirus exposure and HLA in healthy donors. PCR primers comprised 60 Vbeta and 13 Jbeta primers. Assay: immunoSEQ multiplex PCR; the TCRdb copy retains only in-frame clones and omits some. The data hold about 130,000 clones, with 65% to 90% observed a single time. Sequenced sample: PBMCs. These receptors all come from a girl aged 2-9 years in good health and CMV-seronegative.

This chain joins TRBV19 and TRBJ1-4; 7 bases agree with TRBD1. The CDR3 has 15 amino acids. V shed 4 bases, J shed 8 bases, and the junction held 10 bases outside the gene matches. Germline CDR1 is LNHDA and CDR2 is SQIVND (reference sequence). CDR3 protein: CASSRGYGTDEKLFF. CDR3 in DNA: TGTGCCAGTAGTAGAGGATATGGGACAGACGAAAAACTGTTTTTT.

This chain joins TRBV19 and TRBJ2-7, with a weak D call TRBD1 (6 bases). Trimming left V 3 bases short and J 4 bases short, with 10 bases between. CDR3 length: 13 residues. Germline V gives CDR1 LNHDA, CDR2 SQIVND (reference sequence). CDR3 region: CASSMERGYEQYF. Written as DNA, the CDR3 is TGTGCCAGTAGTATGGAGAGGGGGTACGAGCAGTACTTC.

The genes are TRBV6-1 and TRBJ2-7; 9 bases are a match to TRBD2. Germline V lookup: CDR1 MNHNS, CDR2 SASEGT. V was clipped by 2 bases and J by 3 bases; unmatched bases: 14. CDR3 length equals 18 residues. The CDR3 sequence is CASSESQEEREVSYEQYF. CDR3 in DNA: TGTGCCAGCAGTGAATCCCAGGAGGAGCGGGAGGTAAGCTACGAGCAGTACTTC.

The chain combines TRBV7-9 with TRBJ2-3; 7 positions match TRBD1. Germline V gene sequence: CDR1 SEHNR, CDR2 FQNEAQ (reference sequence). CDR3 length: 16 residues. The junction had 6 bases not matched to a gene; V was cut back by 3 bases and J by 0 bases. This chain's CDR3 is CASSLGQLLSTDTQYF. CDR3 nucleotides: TGTGCCAGCAGCTTGGGACAGTTACTTAGCACAGATACGCAGTATTTT. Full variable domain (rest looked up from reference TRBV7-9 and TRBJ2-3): DTGVSQNPRHKITKRGQNVTFRCDPISEHNRLYWYRQTLGQGPEFLTYFQNEAQLEKSRLLSDRFSAERPKGSFSTLEIQRTEQGDSAMYLCASSLGQLLSTDTQYFGPGTRLTVL.

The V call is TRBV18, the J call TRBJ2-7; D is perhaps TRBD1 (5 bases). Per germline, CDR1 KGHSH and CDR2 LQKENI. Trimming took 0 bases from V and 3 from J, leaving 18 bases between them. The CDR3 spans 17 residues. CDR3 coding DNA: TGTGCCAGCTCACCACCGCGTTTGGGGCCGCCAGACTACGAGCAGTACTTC. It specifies CASSPPRLGPPDYEQYF.

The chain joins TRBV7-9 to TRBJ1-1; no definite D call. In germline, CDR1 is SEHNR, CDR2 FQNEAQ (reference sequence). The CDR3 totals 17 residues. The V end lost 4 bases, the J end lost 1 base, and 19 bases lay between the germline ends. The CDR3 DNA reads TGTGCCAGCAGCTCCCCGGGCGGAGGTGTCCGGAACACTGAAGCTTTCTTT. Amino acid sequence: CASSSPGGGVRNTEAFF. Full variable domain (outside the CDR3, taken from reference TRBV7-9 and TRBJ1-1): DTGVSQNPRHKITKRGQNVTFRCDPISEHNRLYWYRQTLGQGPEFLTYFQNEAQLEKSRLLSDRFSAERPKGSFSTLEIQRTEQGDSAMYLCASSSPGGGVRNTEAFFGQGTRLTVV.

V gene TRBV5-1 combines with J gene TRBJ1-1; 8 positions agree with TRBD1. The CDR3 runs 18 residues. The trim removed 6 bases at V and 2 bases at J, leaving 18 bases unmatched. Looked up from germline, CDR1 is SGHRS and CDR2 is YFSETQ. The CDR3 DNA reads TGCGCCAGCAAGGTTTGGGGGGGGCAGGGGGCCGGTAACACTGAAGCTTTCTTT. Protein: CASKVWGGQGAGNTEAFF.

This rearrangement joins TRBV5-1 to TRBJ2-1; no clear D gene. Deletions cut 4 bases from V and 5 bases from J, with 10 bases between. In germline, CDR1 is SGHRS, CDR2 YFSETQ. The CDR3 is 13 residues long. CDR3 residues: CASSGGRHNEQFF. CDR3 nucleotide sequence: TGCGCCAGCAGCGGTGGCAGGCACAATGAGCAGTTCTTC.

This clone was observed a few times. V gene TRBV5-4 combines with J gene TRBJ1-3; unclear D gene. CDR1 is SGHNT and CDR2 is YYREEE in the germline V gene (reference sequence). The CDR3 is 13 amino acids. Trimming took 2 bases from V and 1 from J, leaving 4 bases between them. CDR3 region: CASSFGSGNTIYF. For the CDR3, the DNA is TGTGCCAGCAGCTTCGGGTCTGGAAACACCATATATTTT.

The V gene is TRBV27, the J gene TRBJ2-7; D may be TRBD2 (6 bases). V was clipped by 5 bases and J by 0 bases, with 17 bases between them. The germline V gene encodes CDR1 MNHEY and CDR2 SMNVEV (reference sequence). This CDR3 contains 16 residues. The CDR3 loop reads CASSPDLQRVSYEQYF. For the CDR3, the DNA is TGTGCCAGCAGTCCCGACTTACAGCGGGTCTCCTACGAGCAGTACTTC.

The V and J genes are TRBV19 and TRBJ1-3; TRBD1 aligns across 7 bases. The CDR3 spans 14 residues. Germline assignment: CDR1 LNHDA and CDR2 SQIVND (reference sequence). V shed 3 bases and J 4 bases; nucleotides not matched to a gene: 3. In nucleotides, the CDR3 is TGTGCCAGTAGTATCGGGACAGAAGGAAACACCATATATTTT. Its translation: CASSIGTEGNTIYF.

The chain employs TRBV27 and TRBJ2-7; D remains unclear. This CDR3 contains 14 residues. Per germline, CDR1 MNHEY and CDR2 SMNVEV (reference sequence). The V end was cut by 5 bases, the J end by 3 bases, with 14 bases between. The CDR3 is CASSPTPSNYEQYF. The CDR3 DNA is TGTGCCAGCAGTCCGACACCCTCGAACTACGAGCAGTACTTC.

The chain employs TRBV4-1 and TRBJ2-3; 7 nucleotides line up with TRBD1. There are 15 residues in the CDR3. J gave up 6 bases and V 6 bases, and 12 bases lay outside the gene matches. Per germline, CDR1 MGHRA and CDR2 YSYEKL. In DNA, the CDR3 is TGCGCCAGCAGTAACAGGGGTTTAGTTATTGATACGCAGTATTTT. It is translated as CASSNRGLVIDTQYF.

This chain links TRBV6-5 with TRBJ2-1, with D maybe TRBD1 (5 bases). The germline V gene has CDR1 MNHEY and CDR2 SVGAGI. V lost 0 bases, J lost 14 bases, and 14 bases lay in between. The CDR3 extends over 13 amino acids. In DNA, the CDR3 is TGTGCCAGCAGTTACTCGAAGGTCCAGGGCGAGTTCTTC. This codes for CASSYSKVQGEFF.

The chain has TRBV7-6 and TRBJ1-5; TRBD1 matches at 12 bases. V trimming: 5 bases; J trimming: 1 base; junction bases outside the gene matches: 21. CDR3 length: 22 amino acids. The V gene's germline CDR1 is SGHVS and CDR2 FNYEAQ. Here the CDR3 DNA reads TGTGCCAGCAGCGAATCTCCGGGACAGGGGGCTCCATCTCCTAGGAGCAATCAGCCCCAGCATTTT. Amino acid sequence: CASSESPGQGAPSPRSNQPQHF.

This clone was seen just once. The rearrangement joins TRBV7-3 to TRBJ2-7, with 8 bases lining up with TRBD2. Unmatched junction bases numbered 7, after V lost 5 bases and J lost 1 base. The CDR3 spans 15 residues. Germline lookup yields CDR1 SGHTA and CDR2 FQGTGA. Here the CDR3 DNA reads TGTGCCAGCAGCCCTCGGGCGGGAGGTTCCTACGAGCAGTACTTC. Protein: CASSPRAGGSYEQYF.

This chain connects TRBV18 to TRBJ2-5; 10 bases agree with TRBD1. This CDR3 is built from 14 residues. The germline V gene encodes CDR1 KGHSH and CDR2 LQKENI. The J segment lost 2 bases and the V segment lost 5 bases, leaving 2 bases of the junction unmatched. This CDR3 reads CASSGTGVQETQYF. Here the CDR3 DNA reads TGTGCCAGCTCAGGGACAGGGGTTCAAGAGACCCAGTACTTC.

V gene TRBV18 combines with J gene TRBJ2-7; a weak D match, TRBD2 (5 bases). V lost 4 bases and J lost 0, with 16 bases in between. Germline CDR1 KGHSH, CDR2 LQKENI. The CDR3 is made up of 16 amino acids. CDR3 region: CASSQNSGLASYEQYF. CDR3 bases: TGTGCCAGCTCACAGAACTCGGGGTTGGCCTCCTACGAGCAGTACTTC.

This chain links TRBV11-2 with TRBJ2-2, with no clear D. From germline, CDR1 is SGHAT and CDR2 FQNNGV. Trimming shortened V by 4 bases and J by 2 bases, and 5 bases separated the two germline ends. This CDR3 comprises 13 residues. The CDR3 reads CASSSTNTGELFF. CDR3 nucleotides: TGTGCCAGCAGCTCGACAAACACCGGGGAGCTGTTTTTT.

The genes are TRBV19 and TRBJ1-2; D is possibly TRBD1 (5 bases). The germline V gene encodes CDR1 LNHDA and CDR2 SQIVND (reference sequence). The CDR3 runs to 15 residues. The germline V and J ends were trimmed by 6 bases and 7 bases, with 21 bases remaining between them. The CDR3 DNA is TGTGCCAGTAGAGGCGCCCGGGCGGGGCTAGTTGGCTACACCTTC. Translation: CASRGARAGLVGYTF.